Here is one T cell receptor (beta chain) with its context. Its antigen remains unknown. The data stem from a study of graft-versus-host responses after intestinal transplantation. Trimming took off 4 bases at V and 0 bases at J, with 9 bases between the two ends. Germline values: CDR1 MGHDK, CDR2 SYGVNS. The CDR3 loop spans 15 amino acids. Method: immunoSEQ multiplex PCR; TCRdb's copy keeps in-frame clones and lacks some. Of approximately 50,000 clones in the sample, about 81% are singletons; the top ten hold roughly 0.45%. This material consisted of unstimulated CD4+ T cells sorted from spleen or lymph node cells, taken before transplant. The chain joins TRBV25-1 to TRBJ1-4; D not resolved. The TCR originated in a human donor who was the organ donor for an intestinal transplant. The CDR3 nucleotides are TGTGCCAGCAGTGTCTATACTGCAACTAATGAAAAACTGTTTTTT. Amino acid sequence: CASSVYTATNEKLFF.